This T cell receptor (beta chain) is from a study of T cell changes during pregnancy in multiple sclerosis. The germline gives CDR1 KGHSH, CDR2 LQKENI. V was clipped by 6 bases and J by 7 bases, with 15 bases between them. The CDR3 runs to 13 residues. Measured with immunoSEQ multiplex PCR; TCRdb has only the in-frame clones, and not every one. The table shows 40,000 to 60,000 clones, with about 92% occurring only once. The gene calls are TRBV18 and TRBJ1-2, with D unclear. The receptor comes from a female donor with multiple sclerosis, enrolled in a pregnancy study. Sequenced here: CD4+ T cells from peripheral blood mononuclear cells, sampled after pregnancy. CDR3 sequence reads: CASSPEATSGYTF. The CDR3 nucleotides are TGTGCCAGCTCCCCAGAGGCCACCTCTGGCTACACCTTC.